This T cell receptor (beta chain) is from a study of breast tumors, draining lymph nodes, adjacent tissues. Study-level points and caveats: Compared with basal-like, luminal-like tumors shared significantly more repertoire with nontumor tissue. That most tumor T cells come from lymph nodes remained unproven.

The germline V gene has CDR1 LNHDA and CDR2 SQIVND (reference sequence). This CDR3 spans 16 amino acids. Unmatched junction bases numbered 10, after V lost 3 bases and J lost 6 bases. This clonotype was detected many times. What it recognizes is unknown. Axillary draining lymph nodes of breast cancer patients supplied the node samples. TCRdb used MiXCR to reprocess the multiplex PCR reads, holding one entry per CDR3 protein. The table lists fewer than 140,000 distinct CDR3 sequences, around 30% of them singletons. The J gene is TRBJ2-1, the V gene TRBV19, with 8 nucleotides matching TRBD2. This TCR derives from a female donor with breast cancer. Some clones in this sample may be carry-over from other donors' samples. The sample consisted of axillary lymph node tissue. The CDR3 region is CASSIISSGFSNEQFF. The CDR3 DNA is TGTGCCAGTAGTATTATATCTAGCGGGTTCTCCAATGAGCAGTTCTTC.